What follows are 19 T cell receptor beta chains derived from one specimen sequenced in a study of T cells in Graves' hyperthyroidism and ophthalmopathy. RNA transcripts served as the template for amplifying TCR beta CDR3 regions. HTBI primers were the set used in a first-round RT-PCR of the TCR CDR3. Each CDR3 protein is one row after TCRdb ran MiXCR on the multiplex PCR reads. The sample yields some 400,000 distinct CDR3 sequences, approximately 12% seen once. Material for sequencing was blood. These receptors originate from a man aged 25 to 40 with Graves' hyperthyroidism that later progressed to Graves' ophthalmopathy.

This clonotype was detected many times. The chain is built from TRBV27 and TRBJ2-1; D is possibly TRBD1 (5 bases). The CDR3 has 14 amino acids. Per germline, CDR1 MNHEY and CDR2 SMNVEV (reference sequence). V dropped 5 bases and J dropped 1 base, with 9 bases sitting between them. The CDR3 sequence is CASSQDSSYNEQFF. The CDR3 coding sequence is TGTGCCAGCAGTCAAGACAGTTCCTACAATGAGCAGTTCTTC.

This clonotype was picked up many times. The chain employs TRBV28 and TRBJ2-1; TRBD1 or TRBD2 may be the D gene (6 bases each). The length of the CDR3 is 14 residues. Trimming removed 5 bases at V and 8 bases at J, with 16 bases between. The germline V gene encodes CDR1 MDHEN and CDR2 SYDVKM. The CDR3 DNA follows: TGTGCCAGCAGTACCCGGGGGCGAGTGGATGAGCAGTTCTTC. It encodes CASSTRGRVDEQFF.

The genes are TRBV11-3 and TRBJ2-6, with 12 nucleotides matching TRBD2. The CDR3 loop spans 17 amino acids. With 2 bases clipped from V and 3 bases from J, the junction kept 2 bases outside the gene matches. Looked up from germline, CDR1 is SGHNT and CDR2 is YENEEA. The CDR3: CASSLRLAGVGANVLTF. The CDR3 region has the DNA TGTGCCAGCAGCTTACGACTAGCGGGGGTTGGGGCCAACGTCCTGACTTTC.

There are a few counts of this clonotype. The chain uses TRBV29-1 and TRBJ2-1, with D possibly TRBD1 on 6 matching bases. Per the germline V gene, CDR1 is SQVTM and CDR2 is ANQGSEA. This CDR3 contains 15 residues. V was shortened by 5 bases and J by 4 bases, with 18 bases between the two germline ends. CDR3 residues: CSVTPPARGYNEQFF. The DNA of the CDR3 is TGCAGCGTTACCCCCCCAGCGAGGGGGTACAATGAGCAGTTCTTC.

This clonotype was found many times. In DNA, the CDR3 is TGTGCCAGCAGTGGAGGCGGGGGGCCAGCCAATGAGCAGTTCTTC. Its protein product is CASSGGGGPANEQFF. This rearrangement joins TRBV2 to TRBJ2-1; 8 bases align to TRBD2. Unmatched junction bases numbered 8, after V lost 4 bases and J lost 6 bases. Per germline, CDR1 SNHLY and CDR2 FYNNEI. The CDR3 totals 15 residues. The whole variable domain, remainder taken from reference TRBV2 and TRBJ2-1, is EPEVTQTPSHQVTQMGQEVILRCVPISNHLYFYWYRQILGQKVEFLVSFYNNEISEKSEIFDDQFSVERPDGSNFTLKIRSTKLEDSAMYFCASSGGGGPANEQFFGPGTRLTVL.

This clonotype was observed a handful of times. The genes are TRBV7-2 and TRBJ2-5, with a weak D call TRBD2 (6 bases). Per the germline V gene, CDR1 is SGHTA and CDR2 is FQGNSA. The CDR3 is made up of 14 amino acids. Trimming shortened V by 6 bases and J by 5 bases, and 16 bases separated the two germline ends. The CDR3 DNA sequence: TGTGCCAGCAGTTCCCCGGGGGTAGGTGAGACCCAGTACTTC. This sequence encodes CASSSPGVGETQYF.

This clonotype turned up a few times. CDR3 bases: TGCGCCAGGGAGCACAGCAGGGGGCTGTACTCCTATAATTCACCCCTCCACTTT. The encoded protein is CAREHSRGLYSYNSPLHF. This sequence joins TRBV5-1 and TRBJ1-6, with 8 bases lining up with TRBD1. Germline V lookup: CDR1 SGHRS, CDR2 YFSETQ. Losses at the gene ends were 8 bases for V and 0 bases for J; bases not matched to a gene: 13. The CDR3 consists of 18 residues.

This chain links TRBV2 with TRBJ2-5; 9 bases align to TRBD2. V lost 7 bases to trimming and J lost 4 bases; unmatched junction nucleotides: 4. This CDR3 spans 13 amino acids. CDR1 SNHLY and CDR2 FYNNEI come from the germline V gene. In DNA, the CDR3 is TGTGCCAGCATAGCGGGAGAAGGAGAGACCCAGTACTTC. Its protein product is CASIAGEGETQYF.

This clonotype was found many times. This chain connects TRBV6-1 to TRBJ1-2; tentatively, D is TRBD1 (5 bases). This CDR3 is 15 amino acids long. Germline CDR1 and CDR2: MNHNS and SASEGT. V was pared by 5 bases and J by 2 bases, with 15 bases between. The CDR3 region is CASSWEGLPNYGYTF. CDR3 sequence (DNA): TGTGCCAGCAGTTGGGAGGGACTCCCCAACTATGGCTACACCTTC.

The chain combines TRBV30 with TRBJ2-1; TRBD1 aligns across 8 bases. V lost 2 bases to trimming and J lost 3 bases; unmatched junction nucleotides: 6. From germline, CDR1 is GTSNPN and CDR2 SVGIG (reference sequence). CDR3 length: 15 amino acids. In DNA form, the CDR3 reads TGTGCCTGGAGTCCCCTCGGACAGGGCTACAATGAGCAGTTCTTC. Translating it yields CAWSPLGQGYNEQFF. Full variable domain (outside the CDR3, taken from reference TRBV30 and TRBJ2-1): SQTIHQWPATLVQPVGSPLSLECTVEGTSNPNLYWYRQAAGRGLQLLFYSVGIGQISSEVPQNLSASRPQDRQFILSSKKLLLSDSGFYLCAWSPLGQGYNEQFFGPGTRLTVL.

Notes on this clonotype: One base away lies a much larger clone, so this may be a sequencing read error. The V and J genes are TRBV12-5 and TRBJ2-2; TRBD2 agrees at 8 bases. The CDR3 sequence is 15 residues long. Germline V CDR1 and CDR2: LGHNT, FRNRAP. After removal of 7 bases from V and 7 bases from J, the junction contained 11 bases not matched to a gene. CDR3 sequence reads: CASDGRVLYIGELFF. The CDR3 bases are TGTGCTAGTGACGGGAGGGTCCTGTACATCGGGGAGCTGTTTTTT. The full variable domain, with the rest looked up from reference TRBV12-5 and TRBJ2-2, is DARVTQTPRHKVTEMGQEVTMRCQPILGHNTVFWYRQTMMQGLELLAYFRNRAPLDDSGMPKDRFSAEMPDATLATLKIQPSEPRDSAVYFCASDGRVLYIGELFFGEGSRLTVL.

There are a few counts of this clonotype. The chain uses TRBV20-1 and TRBJ1-3; a weak D match, TRBD1 (5 bases). The V gene's germline CDR1 is DFQATT and CDR2 SNEGSKA (reference sequence). Trimming took off 3 bases at V and 0 bases at J, with 9 bases between the two ends. This CDR3 is built from 14 residues. The CDR3 is CSASQGLSGNTIYF. The CDR3 DNA reads TGCAGTGCTAGCCAGGGCCTCTCTGGAAACACCATATATTTT.

In its sample, this clonotype was seen many times. The CDR3 region is CASSFDVASGNTIYF. The CDR3 DNA reads as TGTGCCAGCAGTTTCGACGTCGCGAGCGGAAACACCATATATTTT. The J gene is TRBJ1-3, the V gene TRBV7-2, with no clear D. The CDR3 covers 15 residues. V dropped 6 bases and J dropped 4 bases, with 16 bases sitting between them. CDR1 is SGHTA, CDR2 FQGNSA, per germline.

The sample holds many counts of this clonotype. The CDR3 protein is CAISGDRGSNQPQHF. The CDR3 bases are TGTGCCATCAGCGGGGACAGGGGGAGCAATCAGCCCCAGCATTTT. This chain uses TRBV10-3 with TRBJ1-5; 11 nucleotides align to TRBD1. With 6 bases clipped from V and 1 base from J, the junction kept 2 bases outside the gene matches. The germline V gene encodes CDR1 ENHRY and CDR2 SYGVKD. The CDR3 has 15 amino acids.

Many counts were recorded for this clonotype. The V gene is TRBV12-3 or TRBV12-4, the J gene TRBJ2-5; D unresolved. The CDR3 spans 12 residues. The V end was cut by 6 bases, the J end by 5 bases, with 10 bases between. The CDR3 protein is CASRSGLETQYF. The CDR3 coding sequence is TGTGCCAGCAGGTCGGGCCTTGAGACCCAGTACTTC.

This clonotype was observed a few times. V gene TRBV7-3 combines with J gene TRBJ2-7; TRBD1 is a possible D gene (5 bases). Germline lookup yields CDR1 SGHTA and CDR2 FQGTGA. With 5 bases removed from V and 2 bases from J, the gap between germline ends came to 10 bases. This CDR3 comprises 13 residues. In nucleotides, the CDR3 is TGTGCCAGCAGCCCTGCAGGGACCTACGAGCAGTACTTC. The encoded protein is CASSPAGTYEQYF.

This chain links TRBV30 with TRBJ2-3, with TRBD1 identical over 7 bases. Per the germline V gene, CDR1 is GTSNPN and CDR2 is SVGIG (reference sequence). V trimming: 8 bases; J trimming: 4 bases; junction bases outside the gene matches: 6. The CDR3 sequence is 12 residues long. In nucleotides, the CDR3 is TGTGCCGGAAACAGGGGTTCAGATACGCAGTATTTT. Protein product: CAGNRGSDTQYF.

The chain has TRBV5-1 and TRBJ2-7, with 9 bases matching TRBD1. The trim removed 2 bases at V and 5 bases at J, leaving 5 bases unmatched. The germline gives CDR1 SGHRS, CDR2 YFSETQ. The CDR3 is 14 amino acids. The chain's CDR3 is CASSFGTGTNEQYF. The DNA of the CDR3 is TGCGCCAGCAGCTTCGGGACAGGGACGAACGAGCAGTACTTC.

As for this clonotype: This may stem from a read error, because a much larger clone lies one nucleotide away. V and J are TRBV20-1 and TRBJ1-1; no clear D. The V gene's germline CDR1 is DFQATT and CDR2 SNEGSKA (reference sequence). The CDR3 is made up of 12 amino acids. The CDR3 spells CRRGGWDTEAFF. The CDR3, as DNA: TGCAGACGGGGAGGGTGGGACACTGAAGCTTTCTTT.